These T cell receptor beta chains were read from a single sample in a study of blood T cell repertoires in COVID-19. Sequencing was performed with immunoSEQ multiplex PCR; in TCRdb, only in-frame clones are kept and a portion is missing. The sample shows tens of thousands of clones, 82% of them seen only once. The source material was peripheral blood. Every receptor here comes from a woman of 80 years or more with acute or convalescent COVID-19. Each CDR3 is given with its conserved first and last residue. D genes are given only for firm matches. Clone size is given for some rows only: seen once, a few or many times, or a class if the clone is expanded.

14	TRBJ2-7	NA	TRBV6-5	NA	TGTGCCAGCAGTACAGAGAGCCAAACCTACGAGCAGTACTTC	CASSTESQTYEQYF
17	TRBJ2-1	NA	TRBV7-9	TRBD1	TGTGCCAGCAGCTCTACGATGGGACAGGGGGTCAACAATGAGCAGTTCTTC	CASSSTMGQGVNNEQFF
16	TRBJ2-2	NA	TRBV6-2/TRBV6-3	TRBD2	TGTGCCAGCAGTTACTCGAGCGGGACTAGCACCGGGGAGCTGTTTTTT	CASSYSSGTSTGELFF
15	TRBJ2-1	NA	TRBV19	TRBD2	TGTGCCAGTAGTCAGACTAGCGGTTCCTACAATGAGCAGTTCTTC	CASSQTSGSYNEQFF
13	TRBJ2-1	many	TRBV7-6	NA	TGTGCCAGCAGCAACCCCAGGGTCCATGAGCAGTTCTTC	CASSNPRVHEQFF
14	TRBJ2-7	NA	TRBV5-4	NA	TGTGCCAGCAGCCCAACCACTAGAGTCTACGAGCAGTACTTC	CASSPTTRVYEQYF
16	TRBJ2-5	NA	TRBV19	TRBD2	TGTGCCAGTAGAAGGACTAGCGGGAGTATTAGAGAGACCCAGTACTTC	CASRRTSGSIRETQYF
16	TRBJ2-1	NA	TRBV5-1	TRBD2	TGCGCCAGCAGCTTGGCTCTAGCGGGAGGGTACAATGAGCAGTTCTTC	CASSLALAGGYNEQFF
16	TRBJ1-6	NA	TRBV27	TRBD1	TGTGCCAGCAGTAGAGCAGGGGGCTCCTATAATTCACCCCTCCACTTT	CASSRAGGSYNSPLHF
14	TRBJ1-4	NA	TRBV28	TRBD1	TGTGCCAGCAGTTTACAGGGGGGCGGTGAAAAACTGTTTTTT	CASSLQGGGEKLFF
16	TRBJ2-1	NA	TRBV7-9	TRBD1	TGTGCCAGCAGCTTACCCCGGACAGGGGGTACTCATGAGCAGTTCTTC	CASSLPRTGGTHEQFF
13	TRBJ1-2	once	TRBV29-1	NA	TGCAGCGCCGACCGGACAGACAACTATGGCTACACCTTC	CSADRTDNYGYTF
15	TRBJ2-3	NA	TRBV11-2	NA	TGTGCCAGCAGCTTAGGGAGGATGAGCACAGATACGCAGTATTTT	CASSLGRMSTDTQYF
16	TRBJ1-1	few	TRBV7-9	NA	TGTGCCAGCAGCCCCCCCGGGGGGGGCATGAACACTGAAGCTTTCTTT	CASSPPGGGMNTEAFF
15	TRBJ2-2	few	TRBV11-2	TRBD2	TGTGCCAGCAGCTTTTTAGCGGGGCAGACCGGGGAGCTGTTTTTT	CASSFLAGQTGELFF
14	TRBJ2-1	NA	TRBV9	NA	TGTGCCAGCAGCCCGGGGAGGAGCTTGGGGTCCTGGTTCTTC	CASSPGRSLGSWFF
17	TRBJ2-5	NA	TRBV6-1	TRBD1	TGTGCCAGCTGTGACCCCGGGAACCCGGACAGGCAAGAGACCCAGTACTTC	CASCDPGNPDRQETQYF
16	TRBJ2-2	NA	TRBV24-1	TRBD1	TGTGCCACCAGTGATGCCCGGGACAGAGATACCGGGGAGCTGTTTTTT	CATSDARDRDTGELFF
15	TRBJ2-2	NA	TRBV7-9	TRBD2	TGTGCCAGCAGCCCCGGGACTAGGAACACCGGGGAGCTGTTTTTT	CASSPGTRNTGELFF
15	TRBJ2-7	NA	TRBV28	TRBD1	TGTGCCAGCAGTTTAGGGACAGGGGGTGGAGGTGGGCAGTACTTC	CASSLGTGGGGGQYF
19	TRBJ2-1	NA	TRBV7-9	TRBD1	TGTGCCAGCAGCCGGACAGGGGGCGGATCCCCGAGCTCCTACAATGAGCAGTTCTTC	CASSRTGGGSPSSYNEQFF
13	TRBJ1-2	NA	TRBV7-9	NA	TGTGCCAGCAGCCCAGTTGGGACACATGGCTACACCTTC	CASSPVGTHGYTF
13	TRBJ1-5	NA	TRBV28	TRBD1	TGTGCCACCTCGGGAGGGGGCGTTCAGCCCCAGCATTTT	CATSGGGVQPQHF
16	TRBJ2-1	few	TRBV5-1	NA	TGCGCCAGTAGAAAAAACCCGGACAGTCGCGGCAATGAGCAGTTCTTC	CASRKNPDSRGNEQFF
14	TRBJ1-2	NA	TRBV4-1	TRBD1	TGCGCCAGCAGCCAAGCCGGACAGGGCAGGGGCTACACCTTC	CASSQAGQGRGYTF
14	TRBJ2-7	NA	TRBV24-1	NA	TGTGCCACCAGTCACCGGGACAACTCCTACGAGCAGTACTTC	CATSHRDNSYEQYF
15	TRBJ1-1	NA	TRBV12-5	TRBD1	TGTGCTAGTGGTCCGGTAGACAGGGCGGGAACTGAAGCTTTCTTT	CASGPVDRAGTEAFF
12	TRBJ2-5	NA	TRBV6-5	NA	TGTGCCAGCCCGCGATGGCAAGAGACCCAGTACTTC	CASPRWQETQYF
14	TRBJ2-5	NA	TRBV19	TRBD2	TGTGCCACCAAATTGGCGGGAGTGGTGGAGACCCAGTACTTC	CATKLAGVVETQYF
14	TRBJ1-3	NA	TRBV30	NA	TGTGCCTGGAGTGCACATACACCGGGAAACACCATATATTTT	CAWSAHTPGNTIYF
17	TRBJ1-2	NA	TRBV7-9	NA	TGTGCCAGCAGCTTTCGCGGGGTTCGGGAAGGAGGATATGGCTACACCTTC	CASSFRGVREGGYGYTF
14	TRBJ1-4	NA	TRBV1	NA	TGCACCAGCACCAGCAGGGGATCTAATGAAAAACTGTTTTTT	CTSTSRGSNEKLFF
14	TRBJ1-4	once	TRBV3-1/TRBV3-2	TRBD1	TGTGCCAGCAGCCAACCGGGGACAGTTGAAAAACTGTTTTTT	CASSQPGTVEKLFF
15	TRBJ2-1	once	TRBV6-2/TRBV6-3	TRBD1	TGTGCCAGCAGTTCACCCGGGACAGTACACAATGAGCAGTTCTTC	CASSSPGTVHNEQFF
15	TRBJ1-6	NA	TRBV6-5	NA	TGTGCCAGCAAATCCGGGGTGGCCTATAATTCACCCCTCCACTTT	CASKSGVAYNSPLHF
14	TRBJ1-5	NA	TRBV28	NA	TGTGCCAGCGCCCCGGGTGCGTGGGATCAGCCCCAGCATTTT	CASAPGAWDQPQHF
16	TRBJ2-1	NA	TRBV5-1	TRBD2	TGCGCCAGCAGCTTATCTAGCGGGAGCTCCTACAATGAGCAGTTCTTC	CASSLSSGSSYNEQFF
14	TRBJ2-7	NA	TRBV20-1	NA	TGCAGTGCTAGTGGTCTCCAAGATACGGGAGAGCAGTACTTC	CSASGLQDTGEQYF
15	TRBJ2-1	once	TRBV7-2	TRBD1	TGTGCCAGCCGGGCGGGGACAGGGGTACTTAATGAGCAGTTCTTC	CASRAGTGVLNEQFF
14	TRBJ2-7	few	TRBV6-5	NA	TGTGCCAGCAGTTACGACTCTGGGACTTACGAGCAGTACTTC	CASSYDSGTYEQYF
14	TRBJ1-4	few	TRBV7-2	TRBD1	TGTGCCAGCAGCCGTACGACAGGGGCTGAAAAACTGTTTTTT	CASSRTTGAEKLFF
12	TRBJ1-2	NA	TRBV25-1	TRBD1	TGTGCCAGCAGGACAGGGGCCTATGGCTACACCTTC	CASRTGAYGYTF
14	TRBJ1-2	NA	TRBV30	TRBD1	TGTGCCTGGAGTCCCGGACAGGCTAACTATGGCTACACCTTC	CAWSPGQANYGYTF
15	TRBJ2-7	NA	TRBV6-5	TRBD1	TGTGCCAGCAGACCCAGACAGGGGGCGTCCTACGAGCAGTACTTC	CASRPRQGASYEQYF
15	TRBJ2-1	NA	TRBV5-4	TRBD1	TGTGCCAGCAGCTTTCCAGGGGTAGGGACAGGTGAGCAGTTCTTC	CASSFPGVGTGEQFF
14	TRBJ2-6	once	TRBV7-3	NA	TGTGCCAGCAGAGGAGGCTCTGGGGCCAACGTCCTGACTTTC	CASRGGSGANVLTF
13	TRBJ1-2	NA	TRBV7-9	TRBD1	TGTGCCAGCAGCCGCGGACAGGGGGCCTGGAATACATTC	CASSRGQGAWNTF
16	TRBJ1-4	NA	TRBV9	TRBD1	TGTGCCAGCAGCGAGCGAACAGGGGTGGGAAATGAAAAACTGTTTTTT	CASSERTGVGNEKLFF
13	TRBJ1-2	NA	TRBV19	NA	TGTGCCAGTACGCGCAGGGCGGACTATGGCTACACCTTC	CASTRRADYGYTF
18	TRBJ1-2	NA	TRBV5-1	TRBD1	TGCGCCAGCTCCCTAGGGGGCCCCCCTATCGGGGCTAACTATGGCTACACCTTC	CASSLGGPPIGANYGYTF
17	TRBJ1-6	NA	TRBV6-1	NA	TGTGCCAGCAGTGAAGTGAAGTGGGGTTCGGGAAATTCACCCCTCCACTTT	CASSEVKWGSGNSPLHF
15	TRBJ2-3	NA	TRBV5-1	NA	TGCGCCAGCAGCTTGGCTAACGGCGGCGAAGATACGCAGTATTTT	CASSLANGGEDTQYF
15	TRBJ2-5	NA	TRBV6-2/TRBV6-3	NA	TGTGCCAGCAGTTACTTCGGGCAGAGGGAAGAGACCCAGTACTTC	CASSYFGQREETQYF
12	TRBJ1-2	NA	TRBV2	NA	TGTGCCAGCAGGACAGGAGGCCCCGGGTACACCTTC	CASRTGGPGYTF
14	TRBJ2-1	NA	TRBV29-1	TRBD1	TGCAGCGTCCAACCGGGACAGCGGTACAATGAGCAGTTCTTC	CSVQPGQRYNEQFF
12	TRBJ1-2	NA	TRBV18	NA	TGTGCCAGCGCCCCGGGGGACTATGGCTACACCTTC	CASAPGDYGYTF
14	TRBJ2-3	NA	TRBV6-6	TRBD2	TGTGCCAGCACCGATTGGGGGGGAGCCGATACGCAGTATTTT	CASTDWGGADTQYF
15	TRBJ2-3	NA	TRBV13	TRBD1	TGTGCCAGCAGCTCGACAGGGGGCTATACAGATACGCAGTATTTT	CASSSTGGYTDTQYF
15	TRBJ2-7	NA	TRBV27	TRBD1	TGTGCCAGCAGCCTCACCGGGACAGGGGCTTACGAGCAGTACTTC	CASSLTGTGAYEQYF